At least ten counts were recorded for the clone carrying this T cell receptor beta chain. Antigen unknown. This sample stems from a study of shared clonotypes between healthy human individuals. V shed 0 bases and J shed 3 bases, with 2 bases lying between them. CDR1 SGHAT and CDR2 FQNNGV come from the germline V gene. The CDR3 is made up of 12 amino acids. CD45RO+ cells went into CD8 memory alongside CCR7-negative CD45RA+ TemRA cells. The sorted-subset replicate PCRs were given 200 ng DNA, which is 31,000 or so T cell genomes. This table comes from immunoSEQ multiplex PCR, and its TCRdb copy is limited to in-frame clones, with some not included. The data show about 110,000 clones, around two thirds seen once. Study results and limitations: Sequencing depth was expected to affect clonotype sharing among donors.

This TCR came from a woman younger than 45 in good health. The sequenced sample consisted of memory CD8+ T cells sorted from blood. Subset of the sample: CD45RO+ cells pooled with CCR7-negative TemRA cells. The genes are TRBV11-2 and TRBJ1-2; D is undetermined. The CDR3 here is CASSLDHYGYTF. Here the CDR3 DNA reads TGTGCCAGCAGCTTAGATCACTATGGCTACACCTTC.